This entry is about one TCR beta chain. This sample was taken from a study of identifying expanded T cells in peripheral blood. The CDR3 is 15 amino acids. The germline V gene encodes CDR1 SGDLS and CDR2 YYNGEE. The V segment lost 0 bases and the J segment 4 bases; nucleotides outside the gene matches: 4. The repertoire was sequenced with immunoSEQ multiplex PCR; TCRdb's copy has only in-frame clones and lacks some. This table has over 85,000 clones, about 85% appearing once. The clonotype comes from a person aged 18-70 years in good health. The specimen was blood. The chain carries TRBV9 and TRBJ2-1, with 7 nucleotides matching TRBD2. As DNA, the CDR3 is TGTGCCAGCAGCGTAGTCGGGGGAGGGTACAATGAGCAGTTCTTC. Protein product: CASSVVGGGYNEQFF. The complete variable domain, with remaining parts taken from reference TRBV9 and TRBJ2-1, reads DSGVTQTPKHLITATGQRVTLRCSPRSGDLSVYWYQQSLDQGLQFLIQYYNGEERAKGNILERFSAQQFPDLHSELNLSSLELGDSALYFCASSVVGGGYNEQFFGPGTRLTVL.